Each of the 8 T cell receptor beta chains below was sequenced from the same sample in a study of cytomegalovirus exposure and HLA in healthy donors. PCR primers comprised 60 Vbeta and 13 Jbeta primers. Profiled with immunoSEQ multiplex PCR; TCRdb holds only in-frame clones, not every one. The data contain about 200,000 clones, 75% to 90% of them singletons. The sample was PBMCs. Receptor source: a boy younger than 10 in good health and CMV-seronegative.

This chain uses TRBV19 with TRBJ2-1; a weak D match, TRBD2 (5 bases). The CDR3 consists of 13 residues. V lost 5 bases and J 6 bases, leaving 11 bases between the germline ends. CDR1 is LNHDA, CDR2 SQIVND, per germline (reference sequence). CDR3 region: CASSPGLINEQFF. The CDR3 DNA reads as TGTGCCAGTAGTCCCGGACTTATCAATGAGCAGTTCTTC.

This clone has only a few counts. The V and J genes are TRBV6-1 and TRBJ2-3; 7 bases agree with TRBD1. Germline loops: CDR1 MNHNS, CDR2 SASEGT. J lost 5 bases, V lost 6 bases, and 8 bases had no gene match. CDR3 length: 14 residues. CDR3 amino acids: CASRIDRAGDTQYF. In nucleotides, the CDR3 is TGTGCCAGCAGGATAGACAGGGCGGGAGATACGCAGTATTTT.

This chain links TRBV5-1 with TRBJ2-5; a possible D gene is TRBD2 (7 bases). Trimming took off 0 bases at V and 0 bases at J, with 24 bases between the two ends. The germline CDR1 and CDR2 sequences are SGHRS and YFSETQ. This CDR3 contains 20 residues. CDR3 sequence reads: CASSLGRGAASTTYQETQYF. CDR3 DNA: TGCGCCAGCAGCTTGGGACGGGGGGCAGCTTCAACGACGTACCAAGAGACCCAGTACTTC.

The gene calls are TRBV19 and TRBJ2-2; tentative D call: TRBD2 (5 bases). The CDR3 contains 11 residues. The germline V gene encodes CDR1 LNHDA and CDR2 SQIVND (reference sequence). Deletions cut 6 bases from V and 8 bases from J, with 7 bases between. Here the CDR3 DNA reads TGTGCCAGTAGGAGGGCGGGGGAGCTGTTTTTT. Its translation: CASRRAGELFF.

Here the CDR3 reads CASSLGTGLLQYF. For the CDR3, the DNA is TGTGCCAGCAGTTTAGGGACAGGGCTCTTGCAGTATTTT. The V gene is TRBV27, the J gene TRBJ2-3, with 9 bases lining up with TRBD1. Unmatched junction bases numbered 5, after V lost 2 bases and J lost 11 bases. The germline CDR1 and CDR2 sequences are MNHEY and SMNVEV (reference sequence). The CDR3 length is 13 residues.

The chain couples TRBV2 to TRBJ2-2, with a weak D call TRBD2 (5 bases). The CDR3 extends over 12 amino acids. CDR1 and CDR2 (germline): SNHLY, FYNNEI. With 7 bases removed from V and 6 bases from J, the gap between germline ends came to 9 bases. The CDR3 region is CASNGGSGELFF. The CDR3 nucleotides are TGTGCCAGCAATGGCGGGTCCGGGGAGCTGTTTTTT.

The rearrangement uses TRBV16 and TRBJ2-2; no reliable D call. V lost 0 bases, J lost 6 bases, and 5 bases lay in between. The CDR3 loop spans 13 amino acids. CDR1 is KGHSY and CDR2 is FQNENV in the germline V gene. The CDR3 nucleotides read TGTGCCAGCAGCCAATCTCGGGCCGGGGAGCTGTTTTTT. Amino acid sequence: CASSQSRAGELFF. Combining the CDR3 with reference TRBV16 and TRBJ2-2 gives the whole variable domain GEEVAQTPKHLVRGEGQKAKLYCAPIKGHSYVFWYQQVLKNEFKFLISFQNENVFDETGMPKERFSAKCLPNSPCSLEIQATKLEDSAVYFCASSQSRAGELFFGEGSRLTVL.

This clone was picked up one time. This chain connects TRBV19 to TRBJ1-2, with D perhaps matching TRBD1 (6 bases). The CDR3 length is 12 residues. Trimming shortened V by 7 bases and J by 7 bases, and 13 bases separated the two germline ends. Germline CDR1 is LNHDA and CDR2 is SQIVND (reference sequence). The CDR3 protein is CASNRAQGGYTF. The DNA for the CDR3 is TGTGCCAGTAACAGGGCCCAGGGTGGCTACACCTTC. The entire variable domain, with the rest obtained from reference TRBV19 and TRBJ1-2, is as follows: DGGITQSPKYLFRKEGQNVTLSCEQNLNHDAMYWYRQDPGQGLRLIYYSQIVNDFQKGDIAEGYSVSREKKESFPLTVTSAQKNPTAFYLCASNRAQGGYTFGSGTRLTVV.